Listed below are T cell receptor beta chains from one sample, sequenced in a study of blood T cell repertoires in COVID-19. Using immunoSEQ multiplex PCR, the repertoire was profiled, and TCRdb retains in-frame clones only, with some absent. The profile shows 200,000 to 250,000 clones, 86% of them singletons. Sequenced input: peripheral blood. The origin of the receptors is a woman aged 45 to 65 with COVID-19, enrolled during active disease. Both conserved end residues are part of each CDR3. D genes are given only for firm matches. Clone size, where shown, is once, few, many, or a class for clones that have expanded.

d_call j_call clone_size v_call cdr3_aa cdr3_nt
- TRBJ1-1 - TRBV21-1 CASSGPDRGRRDTEAFF TGTGCCAGCAGCGGCCCCGACAGGGGTCGGAGGGACACTGAAGCTTTCTTT
TRBD1 TRBJ1-2 once TRBV11-3 CASSPRQGTVYGYTF TGTGCCAGCAGCCCCCGACAGGGTACGGTCTATGGCTACACCTTC
- TRBJ1-5 - TRBV27 CASSLTWGGNQPQHF TGTGCCAGCAGCCTAACCTGGGGAGGCAATCAGCCCCAGCATTTT
- TRBJ2-5 once TRBV30 CASSLTHGGTQYF TGTGCCTCCTCCCTAACTCACGGGGGGACCCAGTACTTC
- TRBJ1-5 few TRBV10-3 CAITGTPNQPQHF TGTGCCATCACTGGGACACCTAATCAGCCCCAGCATTTT
- TRBJ2-3 - TRBV29-1 CSVLKEGIIDTQYF TGCAGCGTCCTAAAGGAGGGAATAATAGATACGCAGTATTTT
- TRBJ2-3 - TRBV20-1 CSAREDTQYF TGCAGTGCCCGGGAGGATACGCAGTATTTT
- TRBJ2-5 - TRBV5-1 CASSLNGAQGKTSSETQYF TGCGCCAGCAGCTTGAACGGGGCCCAGGGGAAGACTAGCAGTGAGACCCAGTACTTC
- TRBJ1-4 once TRBV27 CASSLKSGSNEKLFF TGTGCCAGCAGTTTAAAGTCAGGATCTAATGAAAAACTGTTTTTT
- TRBJ2-3 - TRBV2 CASLRGTDTQYF TGTGCCAGCTTGAGGGGCACAGATACGCAGTATTTT
- TRBJ1-5 - TRBV24-1 CATSEPGRNQPQHF TGTGCCACCAGTGAGCCAGGGCGCAATCAGCCCCAGCATTTT